The 23 T cell receptor beta chains reported below all come from one sample, sequenced in a study of T cell clonality in common variable immunodeficiency. The table came from immunoSEQ multiplex PCR; TCRdb's copy has only in-frame clones and leaves some out. The sample includes tens of thousands of clones, none of them occurring once. No antigen has been identified for these receptors. Whole-study results and caveats: In common variable immunodeficiency, TCR beta chains reportedly carried fewer deletions and N-nucleotide insertions.

The sample consisted of peripheral blood mononuclear cells. Receptors originate from a human donor with common variable immunodeficiency.

As concerns this clone: Read coverage stops 3 residues before the CDR3 terminus; the germline J gene supplies the remainder. This rearrangement joins TRBV6-2 or TRBV6-3 to TRBJ1-2; D remains ambiguous. CDR3 length: 12 amino acids. V was shortened by 2 bases and J by 6 bases, with 7 bases between the two germline ends. CDR1 MNHEY and CDR2 SVGEGT come from the germline V gene. Partial CDR3 DNA: TGTGCCAGCAGTTACGCAAGGGATGGC. It translates to CASSYARDG. The whole CDR3 sequence reads CASSYARDGYTF.

This clone was seen ten or more times. CDR3 bases read: TGTGCCAGCAGCCAAGAGGGGGGACGGGAAACGGACTATGGC. It specifies CASSQEGGRETDYG. The complete CDR3 reads CASSQEGGRETDYGYTF. The rearrangement uses TRBV4-2 and TRBJ1-2, with D maybe TRBD1 (5 bases). The CDR3 extends 3 residues past the end of the read, so its final part is completed from the germline J gene. Between the trimmed V and J ends, which lost 0 bases and 3 bases, there was a span of 17 bases. This CDR3 has 17 amino acids. CDR1 LGHNA and CDR2 YNFKEQ come from the germline V gene.

This clone was seen many times. From the germline J gene comes the end of the CDR3, since the read stops 3 residues before it. V gene TRBV19 combines with J gene TRBJ1-1, with D possibly matching TRBD1 (6 bases). The CDR3 loop spans 14 amino acids. V was trimmed by 7 bases and J by 4 bases, leaving 16 bases between them. Germline V CDR1 and CDR2: LNHDA, SQIVND (reference sequence). Partial CDR3 DNA: TGTGCCAGTACTAAACAGGGAAGGGGCACTGAA. Residues: CASTKQGRGTE. The CDR3 in full is CASTKQGRGTEAFF.

This clone qualifies as medium-sized. The observed sequence ends 3 residues before the CDR3 terminus, with the missing tail filled in from the germline J gene. This sequence joins TRBV2 and TRBJ2-2; perhaps D is TRBD1 or TRBD2 (5 bases each). Germline V lookup: CDR1 SNHLY, CDR2 FYNNEI. The CDR3 consists of 12 residues. The ends were cut back, 8 bases at V and 6 bases at J, with 10 bases in the middle. This CDR3 reads CASWRGAGELFF. The CDR3 DNA, read in part, is TGTGCCAGCTGGAGAGGGGCCGGGGAG.

This clone showed up many times. Read data end 3 residues before the CDR3 end; the end is taken from the germline J gene. This chain uses TRBV7-9 with TRBJ2-2; 10 bases line up with TRBD1. Germline CDR1 SEHNR, CDR2 FQNEAQ (reference sequence). The length of the CDR3 is 15 residues. V lost 3 bases to trimming and J lost 6 bases; unmatched junction nucleotides: 4. The sequenced CDR3 bases are TGTGCCAGCAGCTTCTGGGACAGGGGCGCCGGGGAG. This translates into CASSFWDRGAGE. The full CDR3 protein is CASSFWDRGAGELFF.

This clone was recorded many times. The read falls 3 residues short of the CDR3 end, and the missing part is taken from the germline J gene. The chain employs TRBV30 and TRBJ2-1, with 10 bases lining up with TRBD1. Looked up from germline, CDR1 is GTSNPN and CDR2 is SVGIG (reference sequence). The CDR3 contains 15 residues. Germline trimming cut 2 bases from V and 4 bases from J; bases unmatched to any gene: 5. Partial CDR3 DNA: TGTGCCTGGAGTCTTGGACAGGGGGAATACAATGAG. It yields the protein CAWSLGQGEYNE. The whole CDR3 protein reads CAWSLGQGEYNEQFF. The complete variable domain, with remaining parts taken from reference TRBV30 and TRBJ2-1, reads SQTIHQWPATLVQPVGSPLSLECTVEGTSNPNLYWYRQAAGRGLQLLFYSVGIGQISSEVPQNLSASRPQDRQFILSSKKLLLSDSGFYLCAWSLGQGEYNEQFFGPGTRLTVL.

This clone was counted a few times. The read gets to within 3 residues of the CDR3 end, and the germline J gene fills in the rest. The chain combines TRBV10-2 with TRBJ2-2; a weak D match, TRBD2 (5 bases). The length of the CDR3 is 15 residues. Germline assignment: CDR1 WSHSY and CDR2 SAAADI. The V end lost 2 bases, the J end lost 4 bases, and 11 bases lay between the germline ends. The CDR3 sequence: CASSEEGAGTGELFF. CDR3 DNA (partial): TGCGCCAGCAGTGAGGAGGGCGCGGGCACCGGGGAG.

The sample holds many counts of this clone. With the read ending 3 residues before the CDR3 end, the germline J gene is used to fill in that end. This chain links TRBV2 with TRBJ2-7; TRBD2 is a possible D gene (7 bases). CDR1 is SNHLY and CDR2 is FYNNEI in the germline V gene. Deletions cut 7 bases from V and 2 bases from J, with 18 bases between. The CDR3 runs 15 residues. CDR3 loop: CASTAWRGGAYEQYF. The sequenced part of the CDR3 DNA is TGTGCCAGCACTGCTTGGAGGGGGGGGGCCTACGAG.

This clone was recorded many times. Read data end 3 residues before the CDR3 end; the end is taken from the germline J gene. The rearrangement links TRBV14 to TRBJ1-2; 9 bases are shared with TRBD1. The CDR3 has 16 residues. CDR1 and CDR2 from the germline V gene are SGHDN and FVKESK. The junction had 9 bases not matched to a gene; V was cut back by 4 bases and J by 3 bases. CDR3 bases read: TGTGCCAGCAGCCCCTACAGGGGGCAGGCAGACTATGGC. This codes for CASSPYRGQADYG. The full CDR3 sequence reads CASSPYRGQADYGYTF.

This clone was recorded many times. The read terminates 3 residues before the CDR3 end, so the remaining end is supplied by the germline J gene. This chain uses TRBV11-3 with TRBJ2-3; D is undetermined. CDR1 and CDR2 from the germline V gene are SGHNT and YENEEA. This CDR3 comprises 13 residues. V was trimmed by 5 bases and J by 1 base, leaving 7 bases between them. This chain's CDR3 is CASSGRGTDTQYF. The CDR3 bases that were read are TGTGCCAGCAGCGGAAGGGGCACAGATACG.

This clone was counted ten times or more. From the germline J gene comes the end of the CDR3, since the read stops 3 residues before it. The genes are TRBV23-1 and TRBJ1-3; no reliable D call. TRBV23-1 is classed as an ORF, of uncertain function. Between the trimmed V and J ends, which lost 8 bases and 8 bases, there was a span of 22 bases. The CDR3 has 15 amino acids. The CDR3 loop reads CASDFLKRVTDTIYF. CDR3 DNA (partial): TGCGCCAGCGATTTCCTTAAGAGGGTAACGGACACC.

This clone was counted at least ten times. The read ends 3 residues before the CDR3 terminus; that terminus is restored from the germline J gene. This chain connects TRBV12-3 or TRBV12-4 to TRBJ1-1, with TRBD1 matching over 7 bases. The V gene end was trimmed by 7 bases and the J gene end by 0 bases; junction bases not matched to a gene: 8. This CDR3 is built from 15 residues. The CDR3 loop reads CASTQGGGLNTEAFF. CDR3 bases read: TGTGCCAGCACTCAGGGGGGAGGGTTGAACACTGAA.

The table lists this clone with many counts. Read sequence stops 3 residues before the CDR3 end, and the germline J gene provides the missing end. The chain joins TRBV20-1 to TRBJ2-1, with D perhaps TRBD2 (7 bases). CDR3 length: 13 residues. The germline V gene has CDR1 DFQATT and CDR2 SNEGSKA (reference sequence). V dropped 6 bases and J dropped 8 bases, with 17 bases sitting between them. Incomplete CDR3 DNA: TGCAGTGCGACTGAGGGGGGGTCGGATGAG. It specifies CSATEGGSDE. In full, the CDR3 reads CSATEGGSDEQFF.

This clone was recorded at least ten times. The observed sequence ends 3 residues before the CDR3 terminus, with the missing tail filled in from the germline J gene. The chain has TRBV6-2 or TRBV6-3 and TRBJ2-3; 8 nucleotides agree with TRBD1. This CDR3 has 15 residues. Germline trimming cut 7 bases from V and 0 bases from J; bases unmatched to any gene: 6. In germline, CDR1 is MNHEY, CDR2 SVGEGT. This chain's CDR3 is CASTRQGISTDTQYF. The part of the CDR3 DNA that was read is TGTGCCAGCACCAGACAGGGGATTAGCACAGATACG.

In this sample, this clone turned up many times. The read halts 3 residues ahead of the CDR3 end, with the missing end drawn from the germline J gene. J is TRBJ1-3 and V is TRBV29-1; 8 bases are shared with TRBD1. The trim removed 6 bases at V and 2 bases at J, leaving 3 bases unmatched. The length of the CDR3 is 13 residues. Germline lookup yields CDR1 SQVTM and CDR2 ANQGSEA. Partial CDR3 DNA: TGCAGCGTCGCGGACAGGGCTGGAAACACC. The encoded protein is CSVADRAGNT. Given in full, the CDR3 is CSVADRAGNTIYF.

This clone has a count of ten or more. The CDR3 extends 3 residues past the end of the read, so its final part is completed from the germline J gene. This chain uses TRBV7-3 with TRBJ2-1; D possibly corresponds to TRBD1 (5 bases). Germline loops: CDR1 SGHTA, CDR2 FQGTGA. The CDR3 has 15 amino acids. Between the trimmed V and J ends, which lost 5 bases and 0 bases, there was a span of 11 bases. CDR3 region: CASSRDSSSYNEQFF. CDR3 DNA, as far as it was read: TGTGCCAGCAGCCGCGACAGCAGCTCCTACAATGAG.

This clone has at least ten counts. The sequence runs out 3 residues before the end of the CDR3; the remainder is reconstructed from the germline J gene. V usage is TRBV7-2 and J usage is TRBJ2-4; TRBD2 is a possible D gene (8 bases). The ends were cut back, 5 bases at V and 6 bases at J, with 17 bases in the middle. In germline, CDR1 is SGHTA, CDR2 FQGNSA. The CDR3 contains 15 residues. The CDR3 here is CASSPGRGRGNIQYF. Incomplete CDR3 DNA: TGTGCCAGCAGCCCCGGGAGGGGGCGCGGAAACATT.

This clone was seen ten or more times. Read data end 3 residues before the CDR3 end; the end is taken from the germline J gene. This rearrangement joins TRBV6-2 or TRBV6-3 to TRBJ2-7; 8 positions match TRBD2. CDR3 length: 14 residues. The J segment lost 3 bases and the V segment lost 6 bases, leaving 7 bases of the junction unmatched. Germline assignment: CDR1 MNHEY and CDR2 SVGEGT. The sequenced CDR3 bases are TGTGCCAGCAGACCGCCGGGGGGGTACTACGAG. This codes for CASRPPGGYYE. The full CDR3 sequence reads CASRPPGGYYEQYF.

This clone was seen many times. Coverage ceases 3 residues before the CDR3 finishes, and the germline J gene fills in the end. The gene calls are TRBV19 and TRBJ2-7; D is ambiguous. The CDR3 extends over 13 amino acids. The V gene lost 3 bases and the J gene lost 4 bases, with 10 bases spanning the gap. CDR1 LNHDA and CDR2 SQIVND come from the germline V gene (reference sequence). CDR3 DNA (partial): TGTGCCAGTAGTATCCAGGTTACGTACGAG. Translated: CASSIQVTYE. The complete CDR3 reads CASSIQVTYEQYF. The full variable domain, completed using reference TRBV19 and TRBJ2-7, is DGGITQSPKYLFRKEGQNVTLSCEQNLNHDAMYWYRQDPGQGLRLIYYSQIVNDFQKGDIAEGYSVSREKKESFPLTVTSAQKNPTAFYLCASSIQVTYEQYFGPGTRLTVT.

This clone was detected many times. The read comes to an end 3 residues before the CDR3 does, leaving the germline J gene to fill in the end. The rearrangement joins TRBV2 to TRBJ2-5; 8 bases are shared with TRBD2. The CDR3 consists of 16 residues. Losses at the gene ends were 4 bases for V and 1 base for J; bases not matched to a gene: 8. Germline CDR1 is SNHLY and CDR2 is FYNNEI. The CDR3 is CASSGQSGGRQETQYF. CDR3 DNA, as far as it was read: TGTGCCAGCAGTGGACAAAGCGGGGGCCGCCAAGAGACC.

This clone was found many times. The read gets to within 3 residues of the CDR3 end, and the germline J gene fills in the rest. The gene calls are TRBV29-1 and TRBJ1-4, with D perhaps TRBD1 (6 bases). The CDR3 is made up of 12 amino acids. The germline CDR1 and CDR2 sequences are SQVTM and ANQGSEA. Trimming took 3 bases from V and 8 from J, leaving 10 bases between them. The sequenced CDR3 bases are TGCAGCGTTGAGGGGGCAGCGGAAAAA. Translated: CSVEGAAEK. The CDR3 in full is CSVEGAAEKLFF.

This clone occurred many times. From the germline J gene comes the end of the CDR3, since the read stops 3 residues before it. V gene TRBV2 combines with J gene TRBJ2-7, with TRBD1 as a possible D gene (5 bases). With 1 base removed from V and 0 bases from J, the gap between germline ends came to 16 bases. The CDR3 has 17 residues. Per germline, CDR1 SNHLY and CDR2 FYNNEI. Partial CDR3 DNA: TGTGCCAGCAGTGAAGGAGTGTGGGGCCCGAGCTCCTACGAG. This encodes CASSEGVWGPSSYE. The entire CDR3 is CASSEGVWGPSSYEQYF.

At least ten counts were recorded for this clone. Read data end 3 residues before the CDR3 end; the end is taken from the germline J gene. The gene calls are TRBV20-1 and TRBJ1-6, with D perhaps TRBD1 (5 bases). With 2 bases removed from V and 8 bases from J, the gap between germline ends came to 13 bases. The CDR3 contains 14 residues. The V gene's germline CDR1 is DFQATT and CDR2 SNEGSKA (reference sequence). The CDR3 spells CSARQGRHDSPLHF. The CDR3 DNA, read in part, is TGCAGTGCTAGACAGGGCAGACACGATTCACCC.